The clone carrying this T cell receptor beta chain was seen a single time. This entry belongs to a study of long-term antiretroviral therapy in people with HIV. Unmatched junction bases numbered 7, after V lost 0 bases and J lost 6 bases. The CDR3 spans 16 residues. Germline CDR1 is LGHNA and CDR2 is YNFKEQ. At the survey level, the v3.0 immunoSEQ assay was run. The repertoire was sequenced with immunoSEQ multiplex PCR; TCRdb's copy has only in-frame clones and lacks some. Counted here are around 35,000 clones, around 96% occurring once; the ten biggest clones make up approximately 2.5%. The sequencing here drew on unsorted PBMCs, taken approximately 6.6 years after starting antiretroviral therapy. The genes are TRBV4-2 and TRBJ2-1, with 8 bases aligning to TRBD2. The sequence came from a man aged 25-40 years with HIV. CDR3 coding DNA: TGTGCCAGCAGCCAAGAGGAGGCGGGGGGTGTCAATGAGCAGTTCTTC. Translation: CASSQEEAGGVNEQFF.